Listed below are T cell receptor beta chains from one sample, sequenced in a study of T-cell reconstitution after alpha-beta-depleted transplantation in children. TCRdb fed the PCR reads into MiXCR, producing one record per CDR3 protein. The sample contains 600,000 to 700,000 distinct CDR3 sequences, roughly 14% of which appear only once. The input for sequencing was PBMCs, taken before TCRalphabeta/CD19-depleted stem cell transplant. These receptors all stem from a girl aged 2 to 9 with congenital amegakaryocytic thrombocytopenia, due to receive a stem cell transplant. Both conserved end residues are trimmed from each CDR3. Fields, in order: CDR3 length, V gene, CDR3 protein.

>12|TRBV11-2
ASSLAMRTDTQY
>10|TRBV10-3
AISESEYEQY
>14|TRBV5-1
ASSLEGALYQETQY
>15|TRBV5-1
ASSLTIGQGARNEQF
>13|TRBV4-1
ASSPGMGLNTEAF
>10|TRBV12-3/TRBV12-4
ASRIVIGEQY
>16|TRBV12-3/TRBV12-4
ASSPTGMGSLSGNTIY
>13|TRBV10-3
AISQPGQVSYEQY
>13|TRBV29-1
SVEGLYERTDTQY
>14|TRBV12-3/TRBV12-4
ASSLEVRLYYNEQF
>13|TRBV20-1
SARDRGTANQPQH
>13|TRBV27
ASRSLGQGSYGYT
>12|TRBV2
ASSENQLNYGYT
>10|TRBV12-3/TRBV12-4
ASSLGRSGWF
>12|TRBV7-3
ASSPGGPNTEAF
>11|TRBV4-1
ASSHSKGETQY
>12|TRBV20-1
SADAGTGSYEQY
>17|TRBV5-1
ASSLLSSGTAGRTGELF
>15|TRBV7-8
ASSLAGVGRSTDTQY
>12|TRBV12-3/TRBV12-4
ASSLPEDSSAQY
>10|TRBV11-2
ASSSVTNVQF
>14|TRBV20-1
SASPPSGPEWDTQY
>14|TRBV5-1
ASSLVSDLLTDTQY
>13|TRBV4-1
ASSQDRVGGNTIY
>13|TRBV5-1
ASQLSAGQVGELL
>9|TRBV20-1
SAQDSNGYT
>14|TRBV11-1
ASSSSGNTGHTEAF
>13|TRBV7-9
ASIPSGKTGNTIY
>16|TRBV3-1
ASSQDTRREWSTDTQY
>14|TRBV6-5
ASSPRGWSETDTQY
>15|TRBV7-9
ASSPSPLKGVNQPQH
>11|TRBV7-8
ASSLGGGSEAF
>13|TRBV29-1
SVVPWQGVTYGYT
>12|TRBV7-8
ASSLESSDNEQF
>10|TRBV2
ASRGLAYEQY
>11|TRBV18
ASVASGTDTQY
>14|TRBV24-1
ATSDPTSGSSYEQY
>14|TRBV7-3
AGSFLASGNKDEQF
>11|TRBV5-1
ASSLGFAETQY
>15|TRBV12-3/TRBV12-4
ASSFGTSGRNSYEQY
>13|TRBV2
ASSEVGAHTGELF
>13|TRBV7-3
ASSKDQISYNEQF
>13|TRBV18
ASSLGQGLNQPQH
>15|TRBV5-1
ASSPPISSSGNYEQY
>11|TRBV5-1
ASSGQGRYEQF
>12|TRBV7-9
ASSFTGGISPLH
>11|TRBV7-2
ASSSGVGSPLH
>11|TRBV20-1
SGSTGGTDTQY